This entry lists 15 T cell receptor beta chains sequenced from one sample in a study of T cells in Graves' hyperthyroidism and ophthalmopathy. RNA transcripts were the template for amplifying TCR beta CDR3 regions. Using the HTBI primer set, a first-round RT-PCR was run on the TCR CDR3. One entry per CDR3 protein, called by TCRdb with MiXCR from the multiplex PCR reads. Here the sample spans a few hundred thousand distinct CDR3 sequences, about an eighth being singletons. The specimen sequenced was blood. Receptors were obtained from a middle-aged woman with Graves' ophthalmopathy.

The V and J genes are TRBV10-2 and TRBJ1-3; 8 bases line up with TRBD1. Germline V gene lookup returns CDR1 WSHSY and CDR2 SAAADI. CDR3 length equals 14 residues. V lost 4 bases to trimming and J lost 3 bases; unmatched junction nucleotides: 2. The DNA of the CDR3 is TGCGCCAGCAGTGCAGGGGGCATTGGAAACACCATATATTTT. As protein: CASSAGGIGNTIYF.

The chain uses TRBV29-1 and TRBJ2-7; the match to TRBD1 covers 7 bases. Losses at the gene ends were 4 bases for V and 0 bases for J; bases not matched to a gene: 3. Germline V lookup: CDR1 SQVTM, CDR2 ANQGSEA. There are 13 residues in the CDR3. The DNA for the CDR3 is TGCAGCGTTGGGACAGGTCGCTCCTACGAGCAGTACTTC. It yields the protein CSVGTGRSYEQYF.

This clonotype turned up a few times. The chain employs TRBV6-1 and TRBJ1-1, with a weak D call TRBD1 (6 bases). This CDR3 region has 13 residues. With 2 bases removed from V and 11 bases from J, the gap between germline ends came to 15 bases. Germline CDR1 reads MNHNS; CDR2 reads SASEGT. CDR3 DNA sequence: TGTGCCAGCAGTGAAAAATCAGGGGTGGAGGCTTTCTTT. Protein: CASSEKSGVEAFF.

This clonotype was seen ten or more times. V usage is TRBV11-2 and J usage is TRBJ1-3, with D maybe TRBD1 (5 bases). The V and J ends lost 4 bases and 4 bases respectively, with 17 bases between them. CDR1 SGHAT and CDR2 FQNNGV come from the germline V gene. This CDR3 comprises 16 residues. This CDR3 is CASSSDGGAYGNTIYF. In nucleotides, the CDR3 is TGTGCCAGCAGCTCCGACGGAGGGGCTTACGGAAACACCATATATTTT.

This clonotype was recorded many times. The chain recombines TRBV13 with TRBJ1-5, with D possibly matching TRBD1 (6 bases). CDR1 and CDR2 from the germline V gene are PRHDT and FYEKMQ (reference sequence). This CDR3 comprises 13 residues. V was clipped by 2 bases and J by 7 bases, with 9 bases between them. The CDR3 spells CASSLRGVQPQHF. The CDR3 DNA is TGTGCCAGCAGCTTAAGGGGGGTCCAGCCCCAGCATTTT. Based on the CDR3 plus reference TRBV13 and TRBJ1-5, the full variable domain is AAGVIQSPRHLIKEKRETATLKCYPIPRHDTVYWYQQGPGQDPQFLISFYEKMQSDKGSIPDRFSAQQFSDYHSELNMSSLELGDSALYFCASSLRGVQPQHFGDGTRLSIL.

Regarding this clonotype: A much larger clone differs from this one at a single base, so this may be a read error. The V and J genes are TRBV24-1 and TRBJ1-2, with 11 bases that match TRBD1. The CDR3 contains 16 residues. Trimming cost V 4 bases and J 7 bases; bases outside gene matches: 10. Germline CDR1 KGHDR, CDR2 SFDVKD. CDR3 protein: CATSETGTGGFGGYTF. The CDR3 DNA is TGTGCCACCAGTGAGACCGGGACAGGGGGTTTTGGTGGCTACACCTTC.

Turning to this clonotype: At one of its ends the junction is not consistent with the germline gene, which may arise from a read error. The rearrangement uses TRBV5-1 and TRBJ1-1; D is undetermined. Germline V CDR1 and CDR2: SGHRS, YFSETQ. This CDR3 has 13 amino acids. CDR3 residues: CASSLVPNAEAFF. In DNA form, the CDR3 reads TGCGCCAGCAGCTTGGTCCCGAACGCTGAAGCTTTCTTT.

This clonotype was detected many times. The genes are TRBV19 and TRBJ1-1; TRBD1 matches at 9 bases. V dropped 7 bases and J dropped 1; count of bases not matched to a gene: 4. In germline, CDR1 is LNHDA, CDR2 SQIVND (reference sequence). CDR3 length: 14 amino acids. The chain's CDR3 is CASIRDRENTEAFF. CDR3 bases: TGTGCCAGTATCAGGGACAGGGAGAACACTGAAGCTTTCTTT.

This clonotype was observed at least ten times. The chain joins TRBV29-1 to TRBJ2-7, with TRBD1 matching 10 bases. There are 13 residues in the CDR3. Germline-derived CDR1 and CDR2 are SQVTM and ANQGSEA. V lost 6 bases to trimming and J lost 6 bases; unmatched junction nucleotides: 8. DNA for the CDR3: TGCAGCGTATCGGGACAGGGGAGATCCGAGCAGTACTTC. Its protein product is CSVSGQGRSEQYF.

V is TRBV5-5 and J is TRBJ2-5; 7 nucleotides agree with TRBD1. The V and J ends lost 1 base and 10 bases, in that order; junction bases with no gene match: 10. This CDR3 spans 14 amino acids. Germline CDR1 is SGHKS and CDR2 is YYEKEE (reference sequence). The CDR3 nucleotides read TGTGCCAGCAGCTTGTCGGATACAGGGGTTGGCCAGTACTTC. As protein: CASSLSDTGVGQYF.

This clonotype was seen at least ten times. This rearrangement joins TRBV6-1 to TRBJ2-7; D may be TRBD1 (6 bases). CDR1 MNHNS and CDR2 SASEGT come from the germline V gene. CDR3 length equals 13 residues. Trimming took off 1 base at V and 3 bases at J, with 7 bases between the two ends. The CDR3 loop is CASSEGTDYEQYF. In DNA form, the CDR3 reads TGTGCCAGCAGTGAAGGGACAGACTACGAGCAGTACTTC.

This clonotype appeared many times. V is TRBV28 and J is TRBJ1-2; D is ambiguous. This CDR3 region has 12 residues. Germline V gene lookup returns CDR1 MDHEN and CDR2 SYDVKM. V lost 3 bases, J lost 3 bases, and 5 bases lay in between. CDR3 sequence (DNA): TGTGCCAGCAGTTTCCCGGACTATGGCTACACCTTC. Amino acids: CASSFPDYGYTF.

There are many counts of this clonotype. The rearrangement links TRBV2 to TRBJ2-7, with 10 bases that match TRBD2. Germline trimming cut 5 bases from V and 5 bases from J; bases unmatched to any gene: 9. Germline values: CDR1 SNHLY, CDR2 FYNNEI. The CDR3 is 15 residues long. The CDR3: CASSLSSGSNDEQYF. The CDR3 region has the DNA TGTGCCAGCAGTCTCTCTAGCGGGAGTAACGACGAGCAGTACTTC. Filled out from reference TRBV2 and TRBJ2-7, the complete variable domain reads EPEVTQTPSHQVTQMGQEVILRCVPISNHLYFYWYRQILGQKVEFLVSFYNNEISEKSEIFDDQFSVERPDGSNFTLKIRSTKLEDSAMYFCASSLSSGSNDEQYFGPGTRLTVT.

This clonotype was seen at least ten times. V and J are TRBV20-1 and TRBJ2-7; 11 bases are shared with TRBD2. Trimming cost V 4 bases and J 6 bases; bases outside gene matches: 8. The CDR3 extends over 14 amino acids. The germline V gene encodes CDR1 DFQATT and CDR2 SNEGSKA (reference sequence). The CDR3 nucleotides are TGCAGTGCTATAGCGGGAGGGCCTCCCTCCGAGCAGTACTTC. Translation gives CSAIAGGPPSEQYF.

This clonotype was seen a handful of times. The CDR3 DNA is TGTGCCAGCAGCTGGGGACTGTACAATGAGCAGTTCTTC. Encoded protein: CASSWGLYNEQFF. J is TRBJ2-1 and V is TRBV7-9, with D possibly matching TRBD2 (6 bases). The germline gives CDR1 SEHNR, CDR2 FQNEAQ (reference sequence). Between the trimmed V and J ends, which lost 4 bases and 4 bases, there was a span of 8 bases. The CDR3 extends over 13 amino acids.